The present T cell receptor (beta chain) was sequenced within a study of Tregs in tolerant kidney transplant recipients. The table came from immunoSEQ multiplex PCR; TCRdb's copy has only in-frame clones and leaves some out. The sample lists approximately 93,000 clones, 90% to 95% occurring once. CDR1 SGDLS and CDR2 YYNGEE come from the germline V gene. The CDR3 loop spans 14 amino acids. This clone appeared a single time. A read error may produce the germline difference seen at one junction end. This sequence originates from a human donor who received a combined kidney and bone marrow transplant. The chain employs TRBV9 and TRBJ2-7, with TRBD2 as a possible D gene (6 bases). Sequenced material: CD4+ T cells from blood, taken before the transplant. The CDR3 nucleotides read TGTGCCAGCAGCGTAGGGGACTTACCGGTGGGGCTGCACTTC. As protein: CASSVGDLPVGLHF.